Below are 24 T cell receptor beta chains sequenced from a single sample in a study of control samples from healthy donors and cancer patients. The data were produced by immunoSEQ multiplex PCR, yet TCRdb's version contains in-frame clones alone and is incomplete. The repertoire holds about 77,000 clones, with approximately 92% as singletons. The sequencing input was blood. These receptors all come from a woman in her sixties in good health.

In nucleotides, the CDR3 is TGTGCCAGCACCACACCGGGACTAGCTCCAGATACGCAGTATTTT. Protein product: CASTTPGLAPDTQYF. The rearrangement uses TRBV21-1 and TRBJ2-3; the listed D gene, TRBD2, was not tested against the DNA. TRBV21-1 is a recognized pseudogene. The CDR3 contains 15 residues.

The chain uses TRBV6-5 and TRBJ1-4, with D possibly matching TRBD1 (5 bases). V was cut by 1 base and J by 5 bases, with 8 bases left in between. The CDR3 spans 14 residues. Germline loops: CDR1 MNHEY, CDR2 SVGAGI. For the CDR3, the DNA is TGTGCCAGCAGTTACTACAGGAGGAATGAAAAACTGTTTTTT. It encodes CASSYYRRNEKLFF.

This clone has a handful of counts. CDR3 sequence: CASSPLGRGAEGSTDTQYF. As DNA, the CDR3 is TGTGCCAGCAGCCCTCTCGGTAGGGGAGCGGAAGGGAGCACAGATACGCAGTATTTT. The gene calls are TRBV13 and TRBJ2-3; D might be TRBD1 or TRBD2, each matching 5 bases. Trimming took 5 bases from V and 0 from J, leaving 24 bases between them. The CDR3 has 19 amino acids. Per germline, CDR1 PRHDT and CDR2 FYEKMQ (reference sequence).

The chain recombines TRBV6-5 with TRBJ1-6; D possibly corresponds to TRBD1 (6 bases). The V gene's germline CDR1 is MNHEY and CDR2 SVGAGI. The CDR3 runs 15 residues. V was shortened by 2 bases and J by 7 bases, with 12 bases between the two germline ends. The DNA of the CDR3 is TGTGCCAGCAGTTACAGGCAGGGGTTGAATTCACCCCTCCACTTT. Residues: CASSYRQGLNSPLHF.

This clone was detected once. V is TRBV11-2 and J is TRBJ2-1; 11 bases fit TRBD2. The CDR3 contains 17 residues. V dropped 2 bases and J dropped 9; count of bases not matched to a gene: 12. The germline V gene has CDR1 SGHAT and CDR2 FQNNGV. CDR3 nucleotide sequence: TGTGCCAGCAGCTTAATTGTCCTAGCGGGAGGTCCGGGTGAGCAGTTCTTC. Protein product: CASSLIVLAGGPGEQFF.

This chain uses TRBV9 with TRBJ1-3; a possible D gene is TRBD1 (5 bases). The length of the CDR3 is 15 residues. Germline V gene sequence: CDR1 SGDLS, CDR2 YYNGEE. V lost 1 base, J lost 2 bases, and 10 bases lay in between. CDR3 bases: TGTGCCAGCAGCGTAACGGGGACGCCTGGAAACACCATATATTTT. Amino acid sequence: CASSVTGTPGNTIYF.

The V call is TRBV5-4, the J call TRBJ1-3; D is uncertain. CDR1 and CDR2 from the germline V gene are SGHNT and YYREEE (reference sequence). The CDR3 loop spans 15 amino acids. V was clipped by 0 bases and J by 0 bases, with 7 bases between them. The CDR3: CASSLGHSSGNTIYF. CDR3 bases: TGTGCCAGCAGCTTGGGTCACAGCTCTGGAAACACCATATATTTT.

The CDR3 loop reads CASSPRTSNNEQFF. The CDR3 DNA follows: TGTGCCAGCAGCCCGAGGACTAGTAACAATGAGCAGTTCTTC. This chain joins TRBV11-2 and TRBJ2-1; TRBD2 matches 7 bases. This CDR3 spans 14 amino acids. V shed 5 bases and J 5 bases; nucleotides not matched to a gene: 6. Germline-derived CDR1 and CDR2 are SGHAT and FQNNGV. The whole variable domain, filled in from reference TRBV11-2 and TRBJ2-1, reads EAGVAQSPRYKIIEKRQSVAFWCNPISGHATLYWYQQILGQGPKLLIQFQNNGVVDDSQLPKDRFSAERLKGVDSTLKIQPAKLEDSAVYLCASSPRTSNNEQFFGPGTRLTVL.

The chain uses TRBV28 and TRBJ2-7; 9 bases line up with TRBD1. V trimming: 6 bases; J trimming: 3 bases; junction bases outside the gene matches: 0. Germline-derived CDR1 and CDR2 are MDHEN and SYDVKM. The length of the CDR3 is 12 residues. CDR3 region: CASRTGGYEQYF. The CDR3 DNA is TGTGCCAGCAGGACAGGGGGCTACGAGCAGTACTTC.

V usage is TRBV6-6 and J usage is TRBJ2-4; the D gene is possibly TRBD1 (7 bases). This CDR3 spans 16 amino acids. Trimming shortened V by 5 bases and J by 6 bases, and 20 bases separated the two germline ends. Germline values: CDR1 MNHNY, CDR2 SVGAGI (reference sequence). The DNA of the CDR3 is TGTGCCAGCAGTGGGGGTCAGGGGGGCGTCGGAAACATTCAGTACTTC. Translating it yields CASSGGQGGVGNIQYF.

The V and J genes are TRBV5-1 and TRBJ2-5; TRBD1 or TRBD2 may be the D gene (6 bases each). Between the trimmed V and J ends, which lost 4 bases and 1 base, there was a span of 11 bases. This CDR3 comprises 14 residues. Looked up from germline, CDR1 is SGHRS and CDR2 is YFSETQ. CDR3: CASSAGHFQETQYF. The CDR3 DNA reads as TGCGCCAGCAGCGCGGGACACTTCCAAGAGACCCAGTACTTC.

The V gene is TRBV7-8, the J gene TRBJ2-5; 10 bases are shared with TRBD2. CDR1 and CDR2 from the germline V gene are SGHVS and FQNEAQ. The CDR3 totals 17 residues. J lost 5 bases, V lost 1 base, and 10 bases had no gene match. CDR3 sequence reads: CASSLGGLAGAWETQYF. CDR3 DNA: TGTGCCAGCAGCTTAGGCGGGCTAGCGGGAGCATGGGAGACCCAGTACTTC.

V usage is TRBV10-3 and J usage is TRBJ2-3; 7 bases fit TRBD1. V lost 10 bases and J lost 2; bases outside the gene matches: 6. The CDR3 runs 13 residues. Germline CDR1 is ENHRY and CDR2 is SYGVKD. In DNA form, the CDR3 reads TGTGCCACCGTGGGACAGATCACAGATACGCAGTATTTT. Protein product: CATVGQITDTQYF.

Only one count was recorded for this clone. V and J are TRBV28 and TRBJ2-7; 8 positions agree with TRBD1. The CDR3 loop spans 13 amino acids. CDR1 and CDR2 (germline): MDHEN, SYDVKM. With 10 bases clipped from V and 5 bases from J, the junction kept 10 bases outside the gene matches. The DNA of the CDR3 is TGTGCCACTACGAGGACAGGGCGGAACGAGCAGTACTTC. It specifies CATTRTGRNEQYF. The full variable domain, with the rest looked up from reference TRBV28 and TRBJ2-7, is DVKVTQSSRYLVKRTGEKVFLECVQDMDHENMFWYRQDPGLGLRLIYFSYDVKMKEKGDIPEGYSVSREKKERFSLILESASTNQTSMYLCATTRTGRNEQYFGPGTRLTVT.

The chain uses TRBV10-2 and TRBJ1-1, with D possibly being TRBD1 (6 bases). CDR1 and CDR2 (germline): WSHSY, SAAADI. V was trimmed by 4 bases and J by 1 base, leaving 10 bases between them. The CDR3 length is 14 residues. The CDR3 spells CASSGGQANTEAFF. As DNA, the CDR3 is TGCGCCAGCAGTGGGGGGCAAGCGAACACTGAAGCTTTCTTT.

The chain links TRBV2 to TRBJ2-7; 9 positions match TRBD1. The CDR3 is made up of 14 amino acids. CDR1 SNHLY and CDR2 FYNNEI come from the germline V gene. J was trimmed by 2 bases and V by 6 bases; bases with no gene match: 5. CDR3 amino acids: CASRLDRGTYEQYF. CDR3 bases: TGTGCCAGCAGACTGGACAGGGGTACCTACGAGCAGTACTTC.

The J gene is TRBJ2-5, the V gene TRBV6-6; D not certain. Germline V gene data show CDR1 as MNHNY and CDR2 as SVGAGI (reference sequence). Trimming removed 5 bases at V and 2 bases at J, with 21 bases between. CDR3 length equals 17 residues. The CDR3 sequence: CASSLDQWPALQETQYF. The CDR3 DNA reads as TGTGCCAGCAGTCTAGACCAGTGGCCGGCGCTACAAGAGACCCAGTACTTC.

V usage is TRBV7-9 and J usage is TRBJ2-2; possibly TRBD1 for D (6 bases). The CDR3 totals 16 residues. Germline V gives CDR1 SEHNR, CDR2 FQNEAQ (reference sequence). V was clipped by 5 bases and J by 4 bases, with 17 bases between them. The CDR3: CASSLQGSGATGELFF. For the CDR3, the DNA is TGTGCCAGCAGCCTACAGGGTTCCGGGGCCACCGGGGAGCTGTTTTTT.

The gene calls are TRBV30 and TRBJ2-3, with TRBD1 matching 7 bases. Trimming cost V 3 bases and J 6 bases; bases outside gene matches: 0. There are 11 residues in the CDR3. CDR1 is GTSNPN and CDR2 is SVGIG in the germline V gene (reference sequence). The CDR3 here is CAWRQGDTQYF. In DNA, the CDR3 is TGTGCCTGGAGACAGGGGGATACGCAGTATTTT.

Notes on this clone: The sample carries other DNA sequences with the same CDR3. The V call is TRBV28, the J call TRBJ2-2; 9 bases agree with TRBD2. The germline V gene has CDR1 MDHEN and CDR2 SYDVKM. V shed 9 bases, J shed 5 bases, and the junction held 4 bases outside the gene matches. The CDR3 extends over 13 amino acids. CDR3: CASRAGGTGELFF. For the CDR3, the DNA is TGTGCCAGTCGAGCGGGAGGTACCGGGGAGCTGTTTTTT. The full variable domain, in which reference TRBV28 and TRBJ2-2 provide the parts outside the CDR3, is DVKVTQSSRYLVKRTGEKVFLECVQDMDHENMFWYRQDPGLGLRLIYFSYDVKMKEKGDIPEGYSVSREKKERFSLILESASTNQTSMYLCASRAGGTGELFFGEGSRLTVL.

V and J are TRBV27 and TRBJ1-2, with TRBD1 matching over 7 bases. V lost 6 bases and J lost 0; bases outside the gene matches: 4. The CDR3 sequence is 14 residues long. Looked up from germline, CDR1 is MNHEY and CDR2 is SMNVEV (reference sequence). The CDR3 sequence is CASSLQGANYGYTF. The CDR3 DNA reads as TGTGCCAGCAGCTTGCAGGGGGCTAACTATGGCTACACCTTC.

J is TRBJ2-3 and V is TRBV29-1; TRBD1 might be the D (5 bases). This CDR3 region has 14 residues. Looked up from germline, CDR1 is SQVTM and CDR2 is ANQGSEA. The V and J ends lost 1 base and 0 bases respectively, with 8 bases between them. CDR3 residues: CSVEAGSSTDTQYF. CDR3 in DNA: TGCAGCGTTGAAGCAGGGTCCAGCACAGATACGCAGTATTTT.

This chain's CDR3 is CASRSGRNYNEQFF. CDR3 coding DNA: TGTGCCAGCCGGAGCGGGAGAAATTACAATGAGCAGTTCTTC. The chain recombines TRBV7-2 with TRBJ2-1, with 8 bases matching TRBD2. V shed 8 bases and J 4 bases; nucleotides not matched to a gene: 7. The CDR3 contains 14 residues. Germline CDR1 is SGHTA and CDR2 is FQGNSA.

V gene TRBV7-9 combines with J gene TRBJ2-3, with 7 bases aligning to TRBD2. Germline V gives CDR1 SEHNR, CDR2 FQNEAQ (reference sequence). V was pared by 3 bases and J by 2 bases, with 2 bases of the junction left unmatched. This CDR3 comprises 14 residues. CDR3 amino acids: CASSLSGVTDTQYF. For the CDR3, the DNA is TGTGCCAGCAGCTTGAGCGGGGTCACAGATACGCAGTATTTT.